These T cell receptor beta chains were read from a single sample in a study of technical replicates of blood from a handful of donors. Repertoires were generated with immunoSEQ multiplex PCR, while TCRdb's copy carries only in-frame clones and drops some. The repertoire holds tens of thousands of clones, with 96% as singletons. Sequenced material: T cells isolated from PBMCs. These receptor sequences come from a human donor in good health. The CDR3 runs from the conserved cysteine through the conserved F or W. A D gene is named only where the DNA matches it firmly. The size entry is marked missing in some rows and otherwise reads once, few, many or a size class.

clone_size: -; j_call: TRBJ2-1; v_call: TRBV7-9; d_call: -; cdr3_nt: TGTGCCAGCAGCTTAGCCCAGGGGCTCTACAATGAGCAGTTCTTC; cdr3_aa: CASSLAQGLYNEQFF
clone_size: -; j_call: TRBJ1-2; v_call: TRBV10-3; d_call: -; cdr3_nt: TGTGCCATCAGTGGAACGGGACATGAGCTTTATGGCTACACCTTC; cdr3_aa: CAISGTGHELYGYTF
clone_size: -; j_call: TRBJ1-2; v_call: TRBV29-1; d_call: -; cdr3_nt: TGCAGCGCCATCGGGGGGAACTATGGCTACACCTTC; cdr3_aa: CSAIGGNYGYTF
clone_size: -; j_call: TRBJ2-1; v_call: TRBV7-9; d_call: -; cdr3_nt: TGTGCCAGCAGTGAGGGAACTTACAATGAGCAGTTCTTC; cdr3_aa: CASSEGTYNEQFF
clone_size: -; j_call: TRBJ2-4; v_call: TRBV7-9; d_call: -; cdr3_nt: TGTGCCAGCAGCTTATTGGAGGCCAAAAACATTCAGTACTTC; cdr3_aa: CASSLLEAKNIQYF
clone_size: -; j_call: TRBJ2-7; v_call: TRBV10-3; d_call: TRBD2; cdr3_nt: TGTGCCATCAGTGATAGAGCGGGAGAGGGAGGGGAGTACTTC; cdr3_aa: CAISDRAGEGGEYF
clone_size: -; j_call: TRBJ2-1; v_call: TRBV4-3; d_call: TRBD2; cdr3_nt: TGCGCCAGCAGCCAAGAGCCTAGCGGGAATGGAGCATTTGAGCAGTTCTTC; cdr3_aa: CASSQEPSGNGAFEQFF
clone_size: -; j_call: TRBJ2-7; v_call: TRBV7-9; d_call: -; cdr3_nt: TGTGCCAGCAGCTTAGACGGAGGAGATTTGCGGACAGACAACGAGCAGTACTTC; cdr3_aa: CASSLDGGDLRTDNEQYF
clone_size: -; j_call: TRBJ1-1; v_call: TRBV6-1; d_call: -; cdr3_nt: TGTGCCAGCAGTGAAGCGCGTCGGGAACTAAACACTGAAGCTTTCTTT; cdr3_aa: CASSEARRELNTEAFF
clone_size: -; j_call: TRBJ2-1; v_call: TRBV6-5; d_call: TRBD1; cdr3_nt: TGTGCCAGCAGTTCAGGGGGTGAGCAGTTCTTC; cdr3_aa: CASSSGGEQFF
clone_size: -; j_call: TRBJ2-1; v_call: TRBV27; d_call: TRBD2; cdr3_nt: TGTGCCAGCAGTTTAGCCCAGCGGGAGGGTGAGCAGTTCTTC; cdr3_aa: CASSLAQREGEQFF
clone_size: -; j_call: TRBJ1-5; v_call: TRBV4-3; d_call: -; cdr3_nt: TGCGCCAGCAGCCAAGGAGGAGGTCTTTATAGCAATCAGCCCCAGCATTTT; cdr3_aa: CASSQGGGLYSNQPQHF
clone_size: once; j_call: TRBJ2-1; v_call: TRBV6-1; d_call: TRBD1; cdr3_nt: TGTGCCAGCAGTATAGGACAGGGGGCTTACAATGAGCAGTTCTTC; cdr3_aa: CASSIGQGAYNEQFF
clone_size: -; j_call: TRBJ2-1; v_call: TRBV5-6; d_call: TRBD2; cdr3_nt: TGTGCCAGCAGCGGGACTAGCACCGAGAGATACAATGAGCAGTTCTTC; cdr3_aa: CASSGTSTERYNEQFF
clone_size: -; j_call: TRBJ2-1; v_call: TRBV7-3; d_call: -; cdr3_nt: TGTGCCAGCAGCTTAATAGGGGGCGGGAACGACAATGAGCAGTTCTTC; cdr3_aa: CASSLIGGGNDNEQFF
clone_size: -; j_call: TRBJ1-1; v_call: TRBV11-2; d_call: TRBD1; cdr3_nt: TGTGCCAGCAGCACAAGACAGGGGGCGAACACTGAAGCTTTCTTT; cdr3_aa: CASSTRQGANTEAFF
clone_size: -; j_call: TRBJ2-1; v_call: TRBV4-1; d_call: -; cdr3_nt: TGCGCCAGCGGGTCCGGGAACGGCAATGAGCAGTTCTTC; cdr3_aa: CASGSGNGNEQFF
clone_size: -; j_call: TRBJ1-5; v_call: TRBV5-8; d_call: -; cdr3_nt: TGTGCCAGCAGCTTGACAGTCCCTAGCAATCAGCCCCAGCATTTT; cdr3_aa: CASSLTVPSNQPQHF
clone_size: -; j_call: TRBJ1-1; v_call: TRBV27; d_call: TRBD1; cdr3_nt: TGTGCCAGCAGTAACCAGGGGGCGCGGACTGAAGCTTTCTTT; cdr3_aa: CASSNQGARTEAFF
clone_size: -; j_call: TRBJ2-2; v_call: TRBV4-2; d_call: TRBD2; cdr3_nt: TGTGCCAGCAGCCAAGTAGCGGGAGCCCCGAACACCGGGGAGCTGTTTTTT; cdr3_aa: CASSQVAGAPNTGELFF
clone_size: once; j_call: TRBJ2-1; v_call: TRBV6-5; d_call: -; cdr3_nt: TGTGCCAGCAGTTACTCGAGCCGCTACAATGAGCAGTTCTTC; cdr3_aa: CASSYSSRYNEQFF
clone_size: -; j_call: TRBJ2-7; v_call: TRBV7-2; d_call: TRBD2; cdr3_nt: TGTGCCAGCAGCCCCTGGGCGGGGGGCATTTACGAGCAGTACTTC; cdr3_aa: CASSPWAGGIYEQYF
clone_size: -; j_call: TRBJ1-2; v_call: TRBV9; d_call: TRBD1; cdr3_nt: TGTGCCAGCAGCGCCAGAGATTATTTACAGGGGGCGCATGGCTACACCTTC; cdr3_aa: CASSARDYLQGAHGYTF
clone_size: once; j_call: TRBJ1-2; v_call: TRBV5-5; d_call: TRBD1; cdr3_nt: TGTGCCAGCAGCCATACGGGGACAGGGGGCTACACCTTC; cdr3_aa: CASSHTGTGGYTF
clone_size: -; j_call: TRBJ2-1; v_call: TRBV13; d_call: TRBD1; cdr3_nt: TGTGCCAGCAGCCAGGACAGGGAGCAGTTCTTC; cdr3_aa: CASSQDREQFF
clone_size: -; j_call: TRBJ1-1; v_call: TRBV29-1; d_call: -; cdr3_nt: TGCAGCGTTCAAAGGGGCACTGAAGCTTTCTTT; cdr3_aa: CSVQRGTEAFF
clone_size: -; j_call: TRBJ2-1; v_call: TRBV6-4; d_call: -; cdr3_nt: TGTGCCAGCAGTGGACAGGCCACCAGCACCTACAATGAGCAGTTCTTC; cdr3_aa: CASSGQATSTYNEQFF
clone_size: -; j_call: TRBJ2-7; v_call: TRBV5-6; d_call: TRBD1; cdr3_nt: TGTGCCAGCAGCTTGATAGGACAGGGATACGAGCAGTACTTC; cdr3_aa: CASSLIGQGYEQYF
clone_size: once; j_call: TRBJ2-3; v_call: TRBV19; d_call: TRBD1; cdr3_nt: TGTGCCAGTAGTAAGTGGGACAGGGAGTCAAATACGCAGTATTTT; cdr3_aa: CASSKWDRESNTQYF
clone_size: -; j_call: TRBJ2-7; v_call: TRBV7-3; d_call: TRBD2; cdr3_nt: TGTGCCAGCAGCTTATCAGCGGGAGCTGGGGAGCAGTACTTC; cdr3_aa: CASSLSAGAGEQYF
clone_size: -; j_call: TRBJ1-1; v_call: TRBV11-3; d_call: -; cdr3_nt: TGTGCCAGCAGCTTAACAACAGCTACCTGGACTGATGAAGCTTTCTTT; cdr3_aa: CASSLTTATWTDEAFF
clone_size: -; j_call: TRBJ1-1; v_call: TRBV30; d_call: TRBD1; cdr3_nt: TGTGCCTGGAGTGTACTCAGGGGGGAAGCTTTCTTT; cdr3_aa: CAWSVLRGEAFF
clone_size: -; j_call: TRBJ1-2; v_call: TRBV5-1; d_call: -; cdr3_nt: TGCGCCAGCAGTAATCAGGGATACTATGGCTACACCTTC; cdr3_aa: CASSNQGYYGYTF
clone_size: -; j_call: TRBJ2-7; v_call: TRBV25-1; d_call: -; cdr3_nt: TGTGCCAGCAGTGCTTTCCAGGGCTACGAGCAGTACTTC; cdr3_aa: CASSAFQGYEQYF
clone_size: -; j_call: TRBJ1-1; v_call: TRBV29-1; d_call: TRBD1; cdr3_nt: TGCAGCGTTCCAGGGGGCCAAGCTTTCTTT; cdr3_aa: CSVPGGQAFF
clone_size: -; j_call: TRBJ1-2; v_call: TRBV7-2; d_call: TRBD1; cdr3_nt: TGTGCCAGCAGCTTCGACGGGACAGGGTATGGCTACACCTTC; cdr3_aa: CASSFDGTGYGYTF
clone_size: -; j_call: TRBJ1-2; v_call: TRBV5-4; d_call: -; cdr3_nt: TGTGCCAGCAGCTTGAAGCCTAATGGCTACACCTTC; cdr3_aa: CASSLKPNGYTF
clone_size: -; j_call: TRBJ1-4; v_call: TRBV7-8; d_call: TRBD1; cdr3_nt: TGTGCCAGCAGCTTAGTATGGACAGGGGGGGAAAAACTGTTTTTT; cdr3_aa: CASSLVWTGGEKLFF
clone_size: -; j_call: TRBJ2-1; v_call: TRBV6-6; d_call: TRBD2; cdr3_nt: TGTGCCAGCAGTTACTCGCAGCGGGAGAGAGGGAATGAGCAGTTCTTC; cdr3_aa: CASSYSQRERGNEQFF
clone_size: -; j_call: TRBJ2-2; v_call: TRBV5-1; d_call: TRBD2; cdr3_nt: TGCGCCAGCAGCTACGGACTAGAGACCGGGGAGCTGTTTTTT; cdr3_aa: CASSYGLETGELFF
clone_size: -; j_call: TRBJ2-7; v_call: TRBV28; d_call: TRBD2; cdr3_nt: TGTGCCAGCAGACTAGCGGGAGGGGGCTACGAGCAGTACTTC; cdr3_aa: CASRLAGGGYEQYF
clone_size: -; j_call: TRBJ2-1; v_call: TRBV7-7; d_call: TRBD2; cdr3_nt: TGTGCCAGCAGCTTAATTTTTTGGGAGGGCCCAATTTTTGAGCAGTTCTTC; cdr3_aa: CASSLIFWEGPIFEQFF
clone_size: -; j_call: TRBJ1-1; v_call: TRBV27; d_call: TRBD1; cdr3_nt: TGTGCCAGCAGTTTTGGGACAGGGGGCAACACTGAAGCTTTCTTT; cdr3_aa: CASSFGTGGNTEAFF
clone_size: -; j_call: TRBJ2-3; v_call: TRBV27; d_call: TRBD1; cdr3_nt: TGTGCCAGCAGTTCCTATTTCTCTCGCGGGCCCGACAGGGGCGCAGATACGCAGTATTTT; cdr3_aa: CASSSYFSRGPDRGADTQYF
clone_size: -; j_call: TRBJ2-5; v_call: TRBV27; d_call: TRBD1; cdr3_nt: TGTGCCAGCAGTTTAATCGGGACAGGACAAGAGACCCAGTACTTC; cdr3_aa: CASSLIGTGQETQYF
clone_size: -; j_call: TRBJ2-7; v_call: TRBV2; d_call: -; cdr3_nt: TGTGCCAGCGTCGAAGCCGGGGAAGAGCAGTACTTC; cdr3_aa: CASVEAGEEQYF
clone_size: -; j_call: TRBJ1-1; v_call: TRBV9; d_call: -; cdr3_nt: TGTGCCAGCAGCGTAGCTAGAGGGGGCACTGAAGCTTTCTTT; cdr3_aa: CASSVARGGTEAFF
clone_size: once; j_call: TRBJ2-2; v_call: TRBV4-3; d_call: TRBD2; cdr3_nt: TGCGCCAGCAGCCAAGACGAGGCTAGCGGGCGATTTGGGGAGCTGTTTTTT; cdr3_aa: CASSQDEASGRFGELFF
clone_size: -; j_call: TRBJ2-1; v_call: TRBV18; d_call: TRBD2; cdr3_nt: TGTGCCAGCTCACCAGGGACTAGCGGGAGTCATGAGCAGTTCTTC; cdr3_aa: CASSPGTSGSHEQFF
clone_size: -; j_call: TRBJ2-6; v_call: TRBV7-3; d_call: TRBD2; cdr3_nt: TGTGCCAGCAGCTTGATAGCGGGAGGCTCTGGGGCCAACGTCCTGACTTTC; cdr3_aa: CASSLIAGGSGANVLTF
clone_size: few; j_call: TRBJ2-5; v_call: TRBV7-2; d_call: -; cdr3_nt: TGTGCCAGCAGCCCAACTCAAGAGACCCAGTACTTC; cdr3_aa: CASSPTQETQYF
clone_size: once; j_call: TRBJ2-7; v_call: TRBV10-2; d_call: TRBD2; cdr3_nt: TGCGCCAGCAGAGAACACAGCGGGGTCCCCCCGGTCGAGCAGTACTTC; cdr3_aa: CASREHSGVPPVEQYF
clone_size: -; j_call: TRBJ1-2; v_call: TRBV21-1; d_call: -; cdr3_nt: TGTGCCAGCAGCAAAGTCAGAGACACCTACTCCTTTAACTATGGCTACACCTTC; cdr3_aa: CASSKVRDTYSFNYGYTF
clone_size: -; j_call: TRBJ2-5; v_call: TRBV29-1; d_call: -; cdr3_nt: TGCAGCGGATCAGGGGAAGAGACCCAGTACTTC; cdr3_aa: CSGSGEETQYF
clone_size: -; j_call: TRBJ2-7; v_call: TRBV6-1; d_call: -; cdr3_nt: TGTGCCAGCACTACTTCAAGCGATTACGAGCAGTACTTC; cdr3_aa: CASTTSSDYEQYF
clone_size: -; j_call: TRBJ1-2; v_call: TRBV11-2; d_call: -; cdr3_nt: TGTGCCAGCTCCGAGATAAACTACTATGGCTACACCTTC; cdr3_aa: CASSEINYYGYTF
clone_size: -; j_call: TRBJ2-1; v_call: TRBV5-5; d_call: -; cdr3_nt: TGTGCCAGCAGCTTGTTCCTAGAACCAAACAATGAGCAGTTCTTC; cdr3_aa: CASSLFLEPNNEQFF
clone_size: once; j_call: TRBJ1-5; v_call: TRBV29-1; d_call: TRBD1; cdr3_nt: TGCAGCGTTTTGGGGACAGGGGATAGCAATCAGCCCCAGCATTTT; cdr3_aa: CSVLGTGDSNQPQHF
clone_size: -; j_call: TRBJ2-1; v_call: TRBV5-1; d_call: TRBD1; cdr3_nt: TGCGCCAGCAGCTGGCCCGACAGGGCTGTCAATGAGCAGTTCTTC; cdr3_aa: CASSWPDRAVNEQFF